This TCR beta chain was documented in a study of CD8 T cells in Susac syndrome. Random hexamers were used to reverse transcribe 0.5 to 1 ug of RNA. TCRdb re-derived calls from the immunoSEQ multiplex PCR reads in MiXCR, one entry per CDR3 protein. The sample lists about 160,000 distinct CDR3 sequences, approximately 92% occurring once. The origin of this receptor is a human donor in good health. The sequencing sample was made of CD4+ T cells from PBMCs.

The CDR3 is CSARMGGARDTQYF. Written as DNA, the CDR3 is TGCAGTGCTAGAATGGGGGGGGCCAGAGATACGCAGTATTTT. V usage is TRBV20-1 and J usage is TRBJ2-3, with D possibly matching TRBD2 (7 bases). Trimming stripped 2 bases from V and 5 bases from J, with 14 bases between. CDR3 length equals 14 residues. The germline CDR1 and CDR2 sequences are DFQATT and SNEGSKA (reference sequence).